The 11 T cell receptor beta chains reported below all come from one sample, sequenced in a study of blood T cell repertoires in COVID-19. Sequenced by immunoSEQ multiplex PCR; TCRdb stores in-frame clones only, minus some. This sample has about 110,000 clones; approximately 70% occur once, and the top ten carry around 8%. The sample was peripheral blood. The receptors originated from a woman between 55 and 75 years old with acute or convalescent COVID-19.

The CDR3 sequence is CASSKTGGAGNTIYF. The DNA of the CDR3 is TGTGCCAGCAGCAAAACAGGGGGCGCTGGAAACACCATATATTTT. V gene TRBV7-2 combines with J gene TRBJ1-3, with 9 bases lining up with TRBD1. With 5 bases clipped from V and 2 bases from J, the junction kept 4 bases outside the gene matches. There are 15 residues in the CDR3. Germline V gene data show CDR1 as SGHTA and CDR2 as FQGNSA.

This clone was seen only once. The chain carries TRBV7-2 and TRBJ1-2, with TRBD1 matching over 8 bases. The CDR3 runs 15 residues. The germline gives CDR1 SGHTA, CDR2 FQGNSA. V was clipped by 1 base and J by 9 bases; unmatched bases: 10. The CDR3 sequence is CASSLDRGTGASYTF. In DNA, the CDR3 is TGTGCCAGCAGCTTAGACCGGGGGACAGGAGCAAGCTACACCTTC.

The chain couples TRBV30 to TRBJ1-5; tentatively, D is TRBD1 (5 bases). The CDR3 is 17 residues long. Per the germline V gene, CDR1 is GTSNPN and CDR2 is SVGIG (reference sequence). Trimming shortened V by 0 bases and J by 2 bases, and 17 bases separated the two germline ends. As DNA, the CDR3 is TGTGCCTGGAGTGTAAATCGCCCAGGGAAGGGCAATCAGCCCCAGCATTTT. Protein: CAWSVNRPGKGNQPQHF.

This chain links TRBV9 with TRBJ1-2; 9 bases map to TRBD1. Per the germline V gene, CDR1 is SGDLS and CDR2 is YYNGEE. V was pared by 4 bases and J by 3 bases, with 4 bases of the junction left unmatched. CDR3 size: 14 residues. The CDR3 loop reads CASSTRTGDYGYTF. CDR3 coding DNA: TGTGCCAGCAGCACAAGGACAGGGGACTATGGCTACACCTTC.

The chain joins TRBV11-3 to TRBJ2-1; 8 bases are shared with TRBD2. CDR1 and CDR2 (germline): SGHNT, YENEEA. The trim removed 3 bases at V and 7 bases at J, leaving 8 bases unmatched. The CDR3 spans 15 residues. CDR3 sequence: CASSFPGGAVNEQFF. The DNA for the CDR3 is TGTGCCAGCAGCTTCCCGGGAGGGGCAGTTAATGAGCAGTTCTTC.

The chain links TRBV30 to TRBJ2-3, with D possibly matching TRBD2 (7 bases). The V and J ends lost 0 bases and 8 bases respectively, with 18 bases between them. This CDR3 has 15 amino acids. Germline V gene lookup returns CDR1 GTSNPN and CDR2 SVGIG (reference sequence). The CDR3 bases are TGTGCCTGGAGTGTAATAGGGGGGGACTCACGTACGCAGTATTTT. As protein: CAWSVIGGDSRTQYF.

The CDR3 DNA sequence: TGTGCCAGCAGGACAGGGGGGTTTTGGCAGTACTTC. Its translation is CASRTGGFWQYF. The rearrangement joins TRBV2 to TRBJ2-7, with 9 bases that match TRBD1. V lost 6 bases to trimming and J lost 9 bases; unmatched junction nucleotides: 6. The germline V gene encodes CDR1 SNHLY and CDR2 FYNNEI. The CDR3 is 12 residues long.

This clone occurred once. The chain combines TRBV27 with TRBJ1-1; D may be TRBD1 (6 bases). V was pared by 5 bases and J by 2 bases, with 9 bases between. The CDR3 sequence is 13 residues long. Germline V gene data show CDR1 as MNHEY and CDR2 as SMNVEV (reference sequence). This CDR3 is CASSTTGNTEAFF. The CDR3 nucleotides are TGTGCCAGCAGTACGACAGGAAACACTGAAGCTTTCTTT.

The chain combines TRBV28 with TRBJ1-3; maybe TRBD1 (5 bases). Germline CDR1 is MDHEN and CDR2 is SYDVKM. Deletions cut 6 bases from V and 3 bases from J, with 9 bases between. The CDR3 sequence is 13 residues long. CDR3 protein: CASSQGFGNTIYF. Here the CDR3 DNA reads TGTGCCAGCAGCCAGGGTTTTGGAAACACCATATATTTT.

The rearrangement uses TRBV6-1 and TRBJ1-5; the D is unclear. The CDR3 is 16 residues long. Per germline, CDR1 MNHNS and CDR2 SASEGT. Trimming removed 6 bases at V and 0 bases at J, with 15 bases between. CDR3 coding DNA: TGTGCCAGCAGGGAATCGCAGGTCCTTAGCAATCAGCCCCAGCATTTT. The encoded protein is CASRESQVLSNQPQHF.

V is TRBV7-2 and J is TRBJ2-1, with D tentatively TRBD2 (6 bases). The V end lost 3 bases, the J end lost 6 bases, and 12 bases lay between the germline ends. Germline CDR1 reads SGHTA; CDR2 reads FQGNSA. There are 14 residues in the CDR3. The CDR3 protein is CASSLDIGGNEQFF. CDR3 in DNA: TGTGCCAGCAGCTTGGATATCGGGGGCAATGAGCAGTTCTTC.